The next 21 T cell receptor beta chains were all read from a single sample in a study of blood T cell repertoires in COVID-19. Generated by immunoSEQ multiplex PCR, the TCRdb table keeps only in-frame clones and is missing some. The sample includes over 150,000 clones, around 87% of them seen just once. Sequencing input: peripheral blood. These receptors were taken from a woman in her late teens or twenties who had recovered from COVID-19.

The J gene is TRBJ1-1, the V gene TRBV27; 7 bases map to TRBD1. V lost 5 bases to trimming and J lost 0 bases; unmatched junction nucleotides: 3. Per germline, CDR1 MNHEY and CDR2 SMNVEV (reference sequence). The CDR3 sequence is 14 residues long. Here the CDR3 reads CASSEDRMNTEAFF. The CDR3 DNA reads TGTGCCAGCAGTGAGGACAGGATGAACACTGAAGCTTTCTTT.

The V and J genes are TRBV12-3 or TRBV12-4 and TRBJ2-7; 9 bases match TRBD1. The CDR3 contains 12 residues. With 7 bases clipped from V and 4 bases from J, the junction kept 2 bases outside the gene matches. CDR3 residues: CASTGTGYEQYF. Written as DNA, the CDR3 is TGTGCCAGCACCGGGACAGGGTACGAGCAGTACTTC.

The chain employs TRBV27 and TRBJ2-5; possible D gene TRBD1, 7 bases. Trimming pared 6 bases from V and 5 bases from J, leaving 16 bases between. The CDR3 consists of 14 residues. The V gene's germline CDR1 is MNHEY and CDR2 SMNVEV (reference sequence). CDR3 loop: CASRYRGAGETQYF. Written as DNA, the CDR3 is TGTGCCAGCAGGTACAGGGGCGCGGGGGAGACCCAGTACTTC.

The V and J genes are TRBV9 and TRBJ2-7, with 8 positions matching TRBD1. Germline CDR1 is SGDLS and CDR2 is YYNGEE. CDR3 length equals 15 residues. V trimming: 0 bases; J trimming: 5 bases; junction bases outside the gene matches: 7. As DNA, the CDR3 is TGTGCCAGCAGCGTAGCTGTGACAGGGGTAGACGAGCAGTACTTC. This encodes CASSVAVTGVDEQYF.

This clone was detected only a few times. The chain employs TRBV5-4 and TRBJ2-7, with D possibly matching TRBD2 (6 bases). V dropped 3 bases and J dropped 12 bases, with 16 bases sitting between them. Germline V gene data show CDR1 as SGHNT and CDR2 as YYREEE (reference sequence). This CDR3 contains 12 residues. The CDR3 here is CASSWERTNWYV. CDR3 in DNA: TGTGCCAGCAGCTGGGAACGGACTAACTGGTACGTC.

This chain joins TRBV3-1 (or the pseudogene TRBV3-2) and TRBJ2-3; a possible D gene is TRBD1 (6 bases). Trimming took off 1 base at V and 0 bases at J, with 8 bases between the two ends. The CDR3 covers 15 residues. In germline, CDR1 is LGHDT, CDR2 YNNKEL (reference sequence). The chain's CDR3 is CASSQGTVSTDTQYF. CDR3 DNA: TGTGCCAGCAGCCAAGGGACAGTAAGCACAGATACGCAGTATTTT.

This clone was counted a few times. The chain has TRBV7-9 and TRBJ1-2; D possibly corresponds to TRBD1 (6 bases). In germline, CDR1 is SEHNR, CDR2 FQNEAQ (reference sequence). The ends were cut back, 4 bases at V and 4 bases at J, with 19 bases in the middle. The CDR3 runs 16 residues. The CDR3, as DNA: TGTGCCAGCAGCTCTTTAACACAGGGAACGCGCTATGGCTACACCTTC. It encodes CASSSLTQGTRYGYTF.

This chain uses TRBV7-9 with TRBJ1-2; D is uncertain. V was trimmed by 4 bases and J by 7 bases, leaving 19 bases between them. CDR3 size: 15 residues. The V gene's germline CDR1 is SEHNR and CDR2 FQNEAQ (reference sequence). The CDR3: CASSSHLTGSGGYTF. CDR3 coding DNA: TGTGCCAGCAGCTCCCACCTAACCGGGAGCGGTGGCTACACCTTC.

The chain carries TRBV19 and TRBJ2-7; D is undetermined. Trimming took off 4 bases at V and 3 bases at J, with 10 bases between the two ends. Germline V gene sequence: CDR1 LNHDA, CDR2 SQIVND (reference sequence). The CDR3 length is 13 residues. As DNA, the CDR3 is TGTGCCAGTAGTAGCGTGGAGTTCTACGAGCAGTACTTC. Its translation is CASSSVEFYEQYF.

This chain connects TRBV30 to TRBJ2-3; 9 bases align to TRBD2. This CDR3 is built from 14 residues. V lost 3 bases and J lost 4; bases outside the gene matches: 5. Germline lookup yields CDR1 GTSNPN and CDR2 SVGIG (reference sequence). The CDR3 loop reads CAWSFSGSADTQYF. The CDR3, as DNA: TGTGCCTGGAGCTTTAGCGGGAGTGCAGATACGCAGTATTTT.

The chain couples TRBV27 to TRBJ1-1; D not resolved. The CDR3 spans 14 residues. The V gene lost 2 bases and the J gene lost 0 bases, with 7 bases spanning the gap. The germline V gene encodes CDR1 MNHEY and CDR2 SMNVEV (reference sequence). CDR3 sequence reads: CASSLHTMNTEAFF. The CDR3 coding sequence is TGTGCCAGCAGTTTACACACCATGAACACTGAAGCTTTCTTT.

The chain joins TRBV16 to TRBJ1-2, with 9 nucleotides matching TRBD1. The CDR3 spans 13 residues. The germline CDR1 and CDR2 sequences are KGHSY and FQNENV. After removal of 7 bases from V and 8 bases from J, the junction contained 8 bases not matched to a gene. The CDR3 DNA reads TGTGCCAGCAAAGCGGGACAGGGTCGAGGCTACACCTTC. Its translation is CASKAGQGRGYTF.

The genes are TRBV5-8 and TRBJ1-1; TRBD1 might be the D (6 bases). Germline lookup yields CDR1 SGHTS and CDR2 YDEGEE. The CDR3 consists of 15 residues. Trimming removed 4 bases from V and 4 bases from J, with 17 bases in between. CDR3 amino acids: CASSTRAQGSTEAFF. The CDR3 nucleotides read TGTGCCAGCAGCACCCGCGCGCAGGGGAGCACTGAAGCTTTCTTT.

The rearrangement links TRBV12-1 to TRBJ2-1; the table's D call of TRBD2 was not tested on the DNA. TRBV12-1 is described as a pseudogene. There are 12 residues in the CDR3. The CDR3 here is CASSFDSNEQFF. The DNA for the CDR3 is TGTGCCAGCAGCTTTGACTCCAATGAGCAGTTCTTC.

This chain connects TRBV9 to TRBJ2-1; the D is unclear. Germline CDR1 reads SGDLS; CDR2 reads YYNGEE. The CDR3 contains 16 residues. The ends were cut back, 0 bases at V and 2 bases at J, with 12 bases in the middle. The CDR3 protein is CASSVGAAPAYNEQFF. Here the CDR3 DNA reads TGTGCCAGCAGCGTAGGTGCGGCCCCGGCCTACAATGAGCAGTTCTTC. Drawing the rest from reference TRBV9 and TRBJ2-1, the complete variable domain is DSGVTQTPKHLITATGQRVTLRCSPRSGDLSVYWYQQSLDQGLQFLIQYYNGEERAKGNILERFSAQQFPDLHSELNLSSLELGDSALYFCASSVGAAPAYNEQFFGPGTRLTVL.

The chain links TRBV7-8 to TRBJ1-1, with 8 bases matching TRBD1. Per germline, CDR1 SGHVS and CDR2 FQNEAQ. After removal of 5 bases from V and 1 base from J, the junction contained 9 bases not matched to a gene. The CDR3 extends over 16 amino acids. This CDR3 is CASSPPGQGRNTEAFF. In nucleotides, the CDR3 is TGTGCCAGCAGCCCACCCGGACAGGGTAGGAACACTGAAGCTTTCTTT.

This clone was counted once. The chain employs TRBV5-5 and TRBJ1-2, with D perhaps matching TRBD1 (5 bases). The CDR3 loop spans 16 amino acids. Germline values: CDR1 SGHKS, CDR2 YYEKEE (reference sequence). V was shortened by 0 bases and J by 0 bases, with 12 bases between the two germline ends. The DNA of the CDR3 is TGTGCCAGCAGCTTGGAGGCGGGACTAGCTAACTATGGCTACACCTTC. This translates into CASSLEAGLANYGYTF.

V gene TRBV5-6 combines with J gene TRBJ1-5; 10 nucleotides align to TRBD1. The ends lost 4 bases at V and 2 bases at J; junction bases unmatched: 12. This CDR3 has 18 amino acids. The germline V gene encodes CDR1 SGHDT and CDR2 YYEEEE. CDR3 region: CASSRRQGARGGNQPQHF. CDR3 in DNA: TGTGCCAGCAGCCGTCGACAGGGGGCCCGGGGTGGCAATCAGCCCCAGCATTTT.

The chain is built from TRBV6-5 and TRBJ1-6, with D perhaps TRBD1 (5 bases). Germline V lookup: CDR1 MNHEY, CDR2 SVGAGI. V shed 7 bases and J shed 7 bases, with 17 bases lying between them. The CDR3 length is 15 residues. CDR3: CASTLQVSKNSPLHF. The CDR3 nucleotides read TGTGCCAGCACCCTACAGGTTTCCAAAAATTCACCCCTCCACTTT.

The J gene is TRBJ2-1, the V gene TRBV5-3, with 9 bases aligning to TRBD2. Being an ORF, TRBV5-3 has a function that is uncertain. After removal of 1 base from V and 8 bases from J, the junction contained 10 bases not matched to a gene. The CDR3 sequence is 16 residues long. The CDR3 reads CARSLTTRGRADEQFF. The DNA for the CDR3 is TGTGCCAGAAGCTTGACTACCCGCGGGAGGGCCGATGAGCAGTTCTTC.

About this clone: Additional DNA sequences in this sample encode the identical CDR3. The V gene is TRBV5-6, the J gene TRBJ1-5; D gene uncertain. Trimming left V 0 bases short and J 6 bases short, with 4 bases between. The CDR3 has 12 residues. Germline V gene data show CDR1 as SGHDT and CDR2 as YYEEEE. The CDR3 DNA sequence: TGTGCCAGCAGCTTGGCAGGTCAGCCCCAGCATTTT. It codes for CASSLAGQPQHF.